This TCR beta chain was obtained from a study of blood T cell repertoires in COVID-19. V was pared by 4 bases and J by 9 bases, with 6 bases of the junction left unmatched. CDR1 is MDHEN and CDR2 is SYDVKM in the germline V gene. The CDR3 covers 14 residues. TCRdb's table, derived via immunoSEQ multiplex PCR, lists solely in-frame clones and lacks some. This sample has about 140,000 clones, with around 80% found just once. Specimen: peripheral blood. The receptor was isolated from an elderly man with acute or convalescent COVID-19. V usage is TRBV28 and J usage is TRBJ1-6; 7 bases line up with TRBD1. This chain's CDR3 is CASSSGQTFSPLHF. CDR3 coding DNA: TGTGCCAGCAGTTCGGGACAGACTTTTTCACCCCTCCACTTT.